Each of the 21 T cell receptor beta chains below was sequenced from the same sample in a study of blood T cell repertoires in COVID-19. Repertoires were generated with immunoSEQ multiplex PCR, while TCRdb's copy carries only in-frame clones and drops some. The table includes under 200,000 clones, more than 75% detected once. Sequencing used peripheral blood. The origin of the receptors is a man between 65 and 85 years old with acute or convalescent COVID-19.

V and J are TRBV9 and TRBJ2-3; TRBD2 is a possible D gene (5 bases). Germline-derived CDR1 and CDR2 are SGDLS and YYNGEE. The CDR3 is 12 amino acids. V lost 3 bases to trimming and J lost 8 bases, with 10 bases between them. The CDR3 DNA is TGTGCCAGCAGCGCCGACTATGGTACGCAGTATTTT. This sequence encodes CASSADYGTQYF.

The DNA for the CDR3 is TGTGCTTGCGGGGGTTCGTTTAATGAAAAACTGTTTTTT. Residues: CACGGSFNEKLFF. The chain has TRBV30 and TRBJ1-4, with a weak D call TRBD1 (5 bases). The CDR3 runs to 13 residues. CDR1 and CDR2 (germline): GTSNPN, SVGIG (reference sequence).

The chain couples TRBV21-1 to TRBJ2-1; the D segment call TRBD2 is taken from the table without a DNA check. TRBV21-1 is termed a pseudogene. This CDR3 region has 10 residues. The CDR3 loop is CASSAGEQFF. CDR3 DNA sequence: TGTGCCAGCAGTGCCGGTGAGCAGTTCTTC.

The chain couples TRBV28 to TRBJ1-4; D is perhaps TRBD1 (5 bases). V lost 3 bases, J lost 8 bases, and 19 bases lay in between. The CDR3 sequence is 16 residues long. The germline V gene encodes CDR1 MDHEN and CDR2 SYDVKM. As DNA, the CDR3 is TGTGCCAGCAGTTTCCCGTCCGGACACGGGGGGGAAAAACTGTTTTTT. Encoded protein: CASSFPSGHGGEKLFF.

V gene TRBV28 combines with J gene TRBJ2-5; 9 bases match TRBD2. This CDR3 region has 17 residues. V shed 4 bases and J 0 bases; nucleotides not matched to a gene: 9. The V gene's germline CDR1 is MDHEN and CDR2 SYDVKM. CDR3 loop: CASSWASGGPYQETQYF. The CDR3 DNA follows: TGTGCCAGCAGTTGGGCCAGCGGGGGGCCGTACCAAGAGACCCAGTACTTC.

The chain carries TRBV2 and TRBJ1-2; maybe TRBD1 (6 bases). CDR3 size: 13 residues. With 4 bases removed from V and 4 bases from J, the gap between germline ends came to 10 bases. Germline V lookup: CDR1 SNHLY, CDR2 FYNNEI. The CDR3 coding sequence is TGTGCCAGCAGTGTAGGACAGACCTATGGCTACACCTTC. Translated, it gives CASSVGQTYGYTF.

The chain links TRBV5-1 to TRBJ1-6; D possibly corresponds to TRBD1 (6 bases). The germline V gene has CDR1 SGHRS and CDR2 YFSETQ. Deletions cut 6 bases from V and 5 bases from J, with 15 bases between. The CDR3 covers 15 residues. The CDR3 bases are TGCGCCAGCACCGGGGGGCAGGGTGATAATTCACCCCTCCACTTT. Encoded protein: CASTGGQGDNSPLHF.

This clone was counted a single time. V usage is TRBV6-2 or TRBV6-3 and J usage is TRBJ2-7, with D possibly being TRBD1 (6 bases). With 7 bases removed from V and 3 bases from J, the gap between germline ends came to 28 bases. CDR1 and CDR2 from the germline V gene are MNHEY and SVGEGT. CDR3 length: 18 residues. For the CDR3, the DNA is TGTGCCAGCACCCCTGGGGGTAGGCAGGGGCTTTTGTTCTACGAGCAGTACTTC. Translating it yields CASTPGGRQGLLFYEQYF.

V and J are TRBV15 and TRBJ2-3; 10 bases are a match to TRBD2. The CDR3 runs 18 residues. V trimming: 4 bases; J trimming: 5 bases; junction bases outside the gene matches: 15. Germline-derived CDR1 and CDR2 are LNHNV and YYDKDF (reference sequence). The CDR3 sequence: CATSNALHLAGAGDTQYF. CDR3 nucleotides: TGTGCCACCAGCAACGCCTTACATCTAGCGGGGGCGGGAGATACGCAGTATTTT.

The gene calls are TRBV18 and TRBJ1-4; TRBD1 might be the D (5 bases). The CDR3 runs to 15 residues. Trimming stripped 2 bases from V and 3 bases from J, with 10 bases between. Germline-derived CDR1 and CDR2 are KGHSH and LQKENI. Here the CDR3 reads CASSPKGSSNEKLFF. For the CDR3, the DNA is TGTGCCAGCTCACCAAAGGGGTCCTCTAATGAAAAACTGTTTTTT. Drawing the rest from reference TRBV18 and TRBJ1-4, the complete variable domain is NAGVMQNPRHLVRRRGQEARLRCSPMKGHSHVYWYRQLPEEGLKFMVYLQKENIIDESGMPKERFSAEFPKEGPSILRIQQVVRGDSAAYFCASSPKGSSNEKLFFGSGTQLSVL.

The V gene is TRBV5-5, the J gene TRBJ2-6; D not certain. CDR3 length: 16 residues. Trimming pared 0 bases from V and 4 bases from J, leaving 11 bases between. Germline lookup yields CDR1 SGHKS and CDR2 YYEKEE (reference sequence). CDR3 loop: CASSLGSVPGANVLTF. CDR3 in DNA: TGTGCCAGCAGCTTGGGTTCAGTACCCGGGGCCAACGTCCTGACTTTC.

The CDR3 here is CASSMGQERGYTF. The CDR3 nucleotides read TGTGCCAGTAGTATGGGACAGGAGAGGGGCTACACCTTC. The gene calls are TRBV19 and TRBJ1-2; 8 bases are a match to TRBD1. Losses at the gene ends were 3 bases for V and 8 bases for J; bases not matched to a gene: 5. CDR1 and CDR2 (germline): LNHDA, SQIVND (reference sequence). CDR3 length: 13 amino acids.

The chain combines TRBV18 with TRBJ1-1, with TRBD1 identical over 7 bases. V shed 2 bases, J shed 2 bases, and the junction held 2 bases outside the gene matches. CDR3 length: 14 amino acids. CDR1 is KGHSH, CDR2 LQKENI, per germline. In DNA, the CDR3 is TGTGCCAGCTCACCATACAGGGGTAACACTGAAGCTTTCTTT. This translates into CASSPYRGNTEAFF.

The chain joins TRBV5-1 to TRBJ2-3; TRBD1 matches at 7 bases. The trim removed 0 bases at V and 2 bases at J, leaving 6 bases unmatched. Germline V CDR1 and CDR2: SGHRS, YFSETQ. The CDR3 is 16 residues long. The CDR3 is CASSLETGVYTDTQYF. CDR3 in DNA: TGCGCCAGCAGCTTGGAAACAGGGGTATACACAGATACGCAGTATTTT.

This clone was observed once. The chain combines TRBV28 with TRBJ1-5, with TRBD1 identical over 7 bases. The germline V gene encodes CDR1 MDHEN and CDR2 SYDVKM. V was pared by 5 bases and J by 2 bases, with 12 bases of the junction left unmatched. The CDR3 spans 17 residues. Here the CDR3 reads CASSLPYRGPRNQPQHF. CDR3 nucleotide sequence: TGTGCCAGCAGTCTCCCCTACAGGGGACCCCGCAATCAGCCCCAGCATTTT.

CDR3 in DNA: TGTGCCACCAGCACCGGGGGAGGTGGGGCCAACGTCCTGACTTTC. The encoded protein is CATSTGGGGANVLTF. The chain links TRBV15 to TRBJ2-6; D is perhaps TRBD2 (6 bases). Germline CDR1 LNHNV, CDR2 YYDKDF (reference sequence). CDR3 length: 15 amino acids. Trimming pared 4 bases from V and 3 bases from J, leaving 10 bases between.

This chain joins TRBV6-6 and TRBJ1-4, with D perhaps TRBD1 (6 bases). Germline V CDR1 and CDR2: MNHNY, SVGAGI (reference sequence). The V gene lost 5 bases and the J gene lost 7 bases, with 14 bases spanning the gap. This CDR3 region has 14 residues. CDR3 DNA: TGTGCCAGCAGTCGGGACATAAGGGGTGAAAAACTGTTTTTT. Protein product: CASSRDIRGEKLFF.

This clone was seen a handful of times. V gene TRBV4-1 combines with J gene TRBJ1-2, with D possibly TRBD1 on 5 matching bases. The CDR3 extends over 15 amino acids. The V gene's germline CDR1 is MGHRA and CDR2 YSYEKL. V shed 1 base and J shed 0 bases, with 9 bases lying between them. The CDR3 loop reads CASSQAGQPNYGYTF. For the CDR3, the DNA is TGCGCCAGCAGCCAAGCTGGACAACCTAACTATGGCTACACCTTC.

The chain couples TRBV2 to TRBJ2-7; D is perhaps TRBD2 (6 bases). V lost 3 bases to trimming and J lost 8 bases, with 11 bases between them. CDR3 size: 12 residues. CDR1 SNHLY and CDR2 FYNNEI come from the germline V gene. CDR3 nucleotides: TGTGCCAGCAGTGATCCCGGGGGAAAGCAGTACTTC. Its protein product is CASSDPGGKQYF.

This clone occurred once. The chain carries TRBV6-5 and TRBJ1-2; possible D gene TRBD1, 5 bases. The CDR3 is 15 residues long. CDR1 is MNHEY and CDR2 is SVGAGI in the germline V gene. V lost 0 bases to trimming and J lost 4 bases, with 12 bases between them. CDR3 amino acids: CASSYSTQGTYGYTF. The CDR3 region has the DNA TGTGCCAGCAGTTACTCGACTCAGGGAACCTATGGCTACACCTTC.

The chain recombines TRBV5-4 with TRBJ1-2, with TRBD1 matching 10 bases. Germline lookup yields CDR1 SGHNT and CDR2 YYREEE (reference sequence). With 4 bases clipped from V and 4 bases from J, the junction kept 13 bases outside the gene matches. The CDR3 runs 17 residues. The CDR3 coding sequence is TGTGCCAGCAGCATCCGGGACAGGGGAGAAGGGAGCTATGGCTACACCTTC. Translation: CASSIRDRGEGSYGYTF.